These 7 T cell receptor beta chains originate from one sample sequenced in a study of T cell clonotyping in hematopoietic cell transplantation. Profiled with immunoSEQ multiplex PCR; TCRdb holds only in-frame clones, not every one. This table has over 8,500 clones, over 60% appearing once. The source was peripheral blood mononuclear cells, collected 180 days after allogeneic stem cell transplant. The receptors derive from a female patient in her fifties or sixties who had an allogeneic stem cell transplant from a related donor, so the T cells may come from the graft donor. Some clones in this sample may be carry-over from other donors' samples.

The chain recombines TRBV15 with TRBJ1-6; 8 nucleotides agree with TRBD1. This CDR3 contains 14 residues. J gave up 8 bases and V 3 bases, and 3 bases lay outside the gene matches. Germline V gene lookup returns CDR1 LNHNV and CDR2 YYDKDF (reference sequence). DNA for the CDR3: TGTGCCACCAGCAGGGACAGGGATGATTCACCCCTCCACTTT. This translates into CATSRDRDDSPLHF.

This sequence joins TRBV7-8 and TRBJ2-2; 8 positions match TRBD2. The CDR3 is 15 residues long. Per the germline V gene, CDR1 is SGHVS and CDR2 is FQNEAQ. V was pared by 7 bases and J by 1 base, with 5 bases of the junction left unmatched. This CDR3 reads CASNRGGMNTGELFF. CDR3 nucleotide sequence: TGTGCCAGCAATCGGGGGGGCATGAACACCGGGGAGCTGTTTTTT.

This chain links TRBV6-5 with TRBJ2-7; maybe TRBD1 (6 bases). Germline CDR1 reads MNHEY; CDR2 reads SVGAGI. The length of the CDR3 is 15 residues. The V end was cut by 4 bases, the J end by 0 bases, with 13 bases between. This CDR3 reads CASSSSTGISYEQYF. In DNA, the CDR3 is TGTGCCAGCAGTTCTTCCACAGGGATCTCCTACGAGCAGTACTTC.

The chain is built from TRBV7-3 and TRBJ2-3; 10 positions agree with TRBD2. With 4 bases clipped from V and 4 bases from J, the junction kept 5 bases outside the gene matches. In germline, CDR1 is SGHTA, CDR2 FQGTGA. CDR3 length: 15 amino acids. The CDR3, as DNA: TGTGCCAGCAGCTCGATGAGCGGGGGGGCAGATACGCAGTATTTT. It translates to CASSSMSGGADTQYF. The full variable domain, completed using reference TRBV7-3 and TRBJ2-3, is GAGVSQTPSNKVTEKGKYVELRCDPISGHTALYWYRQSLGQGPEFLIYFQGTGAADDSGLPNDRFFAVRPEGSVSTLKIQRTERGDSAVYLCASSSMSGGADTQYFGPGTRLTVL.

This clone was counted a single time. As DNA, the CDR3 is TGCAGCGTTTATACAGGGCTGCCGAACACTGAAGCTTTCTTT. It yields the protein CSVYTGLPNTEAFF. The genes are TRBV29-1 and TRBJ1-1; D might be TRBD1 (6 bases). Germline CDR1 is SQVTM and CDR2 is ANQGSEA. The CDR3 is 14 residues long. V was clipped by 5 bases and J by 1 base, with 14 bases between them. The full variable domain, with the rest looked up from reference TRBV29-1 and TRBJ1-1, is SAVISQKPSRDICQRGTSLTIQCQVDSQVTMMFWYRQQPGQSLTLIATANQGSEATYESGFVIDKFPISRPNLTFSTLTVSNMSPEDSSIYLCSVYTGLPNTEAFFGQGTRLTVV.

CDR3 DNA: TGCGCCAGCAGCCAAGGACCGAACACTGAAGCTTTCTTT. Encoded protein: CASSQGPNTEAFF. V usage is TRBV4-1 and J usage is TRBJ1-1, with D unclear. With 1 base removed from V and 1 base from J, the gap between germline ends came to 4 bases. Per germline, CDR1 MGHRA and CDR2 YSYEKL. The CDR3 covers 13 residues.

V is TRBV27 and J is TRBJ1-6, with D tentatively TRBD1 (6 bases). V gave up 3 bases and J gave up 8 bases, with 11 bases separating them. Germline CDR1 is MNHEY and CDR2 is SMNVEV (reference sequence). The CDR3 sequence is 14 residues long. CDR3 nucleotide sequence: TGTGCCAGCAGTTTTTCAGGGGTGGATTCACCCCTCCACTTT. This translates into CASSFSGVDSPLHF.